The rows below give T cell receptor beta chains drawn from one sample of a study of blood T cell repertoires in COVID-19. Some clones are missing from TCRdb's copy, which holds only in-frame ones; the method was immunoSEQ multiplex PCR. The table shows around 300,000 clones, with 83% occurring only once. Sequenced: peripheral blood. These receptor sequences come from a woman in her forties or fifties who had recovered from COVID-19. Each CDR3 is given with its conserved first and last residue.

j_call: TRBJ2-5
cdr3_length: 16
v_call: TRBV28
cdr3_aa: CASSFGTAINRETQYF

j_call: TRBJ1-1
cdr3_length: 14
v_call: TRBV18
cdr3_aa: CASSQQGVGTEAFF

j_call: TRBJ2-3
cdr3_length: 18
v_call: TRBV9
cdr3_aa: CASSPSGGREGVADTQYF

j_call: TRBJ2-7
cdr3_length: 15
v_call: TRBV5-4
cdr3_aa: CASSLGLAGDREQYF

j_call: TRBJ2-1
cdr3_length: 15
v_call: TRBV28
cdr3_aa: CASTFSGGFYNEQFF

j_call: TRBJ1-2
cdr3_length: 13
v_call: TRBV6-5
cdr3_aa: CASSPGSDYGYTF

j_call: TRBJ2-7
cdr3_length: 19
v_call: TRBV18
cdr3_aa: CASSQRRDRGLSPSYEQYF

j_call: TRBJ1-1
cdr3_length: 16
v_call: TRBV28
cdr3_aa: CASSGGDTASNTEAFF

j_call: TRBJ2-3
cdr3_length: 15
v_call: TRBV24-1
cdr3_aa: CATSDFAGGTDTQYF

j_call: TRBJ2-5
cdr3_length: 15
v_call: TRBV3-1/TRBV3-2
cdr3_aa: CASSPGQGARETQYF

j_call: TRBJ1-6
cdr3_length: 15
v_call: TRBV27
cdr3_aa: CASSWGGRWGQPLHF

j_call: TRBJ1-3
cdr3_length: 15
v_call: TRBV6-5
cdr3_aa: CASSYSRTSGNTIYF

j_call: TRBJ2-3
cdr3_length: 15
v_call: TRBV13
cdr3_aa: CASSSRLAGVDTQYF

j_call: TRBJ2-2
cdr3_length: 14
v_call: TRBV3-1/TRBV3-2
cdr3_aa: CASSPQEGAGELFF

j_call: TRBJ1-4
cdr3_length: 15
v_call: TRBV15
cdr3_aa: CATSRVKDSFEKLFF

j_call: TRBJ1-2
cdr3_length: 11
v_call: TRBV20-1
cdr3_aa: CSARGAHGYTF

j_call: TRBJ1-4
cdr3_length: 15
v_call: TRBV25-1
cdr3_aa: CASSVTGGFNEKLFF

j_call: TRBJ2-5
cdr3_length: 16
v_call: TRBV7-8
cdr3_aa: CASSLAILGSQETQYF

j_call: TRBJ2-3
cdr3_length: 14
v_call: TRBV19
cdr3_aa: CASSIGQGPDTQYF

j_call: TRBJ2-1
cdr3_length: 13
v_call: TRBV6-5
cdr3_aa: CASRQRGYNEQFF

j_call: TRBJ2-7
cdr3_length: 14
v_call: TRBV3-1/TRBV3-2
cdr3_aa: CASSRTRATYEQYF

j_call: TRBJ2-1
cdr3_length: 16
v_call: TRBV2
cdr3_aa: CASSEVLERGANEQFF

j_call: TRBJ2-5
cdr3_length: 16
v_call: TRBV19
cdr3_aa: CASSILGSGKGETQYF

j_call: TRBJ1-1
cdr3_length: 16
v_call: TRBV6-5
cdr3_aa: CASSYSRQSMNTEAFF

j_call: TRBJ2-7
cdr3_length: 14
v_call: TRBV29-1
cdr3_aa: CSVGGDSFSYEQYF

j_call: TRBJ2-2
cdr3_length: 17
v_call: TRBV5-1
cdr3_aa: CASSLSTRAPNTGELFF

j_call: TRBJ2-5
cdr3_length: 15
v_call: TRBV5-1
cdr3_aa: CASGNTASLQETQYF

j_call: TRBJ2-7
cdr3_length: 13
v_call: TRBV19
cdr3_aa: CATGDRSPYEQYF

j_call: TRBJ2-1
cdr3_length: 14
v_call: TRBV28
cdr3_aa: CASSLGGAYNEQFF

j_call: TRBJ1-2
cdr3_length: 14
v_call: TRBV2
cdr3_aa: CASRGTGGNYGYTF

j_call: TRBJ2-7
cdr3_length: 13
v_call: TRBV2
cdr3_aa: CASTRVRNYEQYF